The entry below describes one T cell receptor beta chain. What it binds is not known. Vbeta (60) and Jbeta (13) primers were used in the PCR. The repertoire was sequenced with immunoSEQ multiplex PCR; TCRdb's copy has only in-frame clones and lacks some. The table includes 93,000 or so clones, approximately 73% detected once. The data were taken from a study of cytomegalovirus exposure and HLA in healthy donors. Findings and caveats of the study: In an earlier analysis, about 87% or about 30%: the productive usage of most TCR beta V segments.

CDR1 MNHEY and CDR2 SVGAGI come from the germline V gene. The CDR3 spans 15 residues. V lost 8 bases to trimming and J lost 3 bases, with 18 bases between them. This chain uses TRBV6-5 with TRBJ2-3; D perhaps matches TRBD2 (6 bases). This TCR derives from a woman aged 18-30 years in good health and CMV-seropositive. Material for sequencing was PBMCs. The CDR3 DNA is TGTGCCAGCTCCTCCCCCGCTAGCGCGACAGATACGCAGTATTTT. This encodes CASSSPASATDTQYF.